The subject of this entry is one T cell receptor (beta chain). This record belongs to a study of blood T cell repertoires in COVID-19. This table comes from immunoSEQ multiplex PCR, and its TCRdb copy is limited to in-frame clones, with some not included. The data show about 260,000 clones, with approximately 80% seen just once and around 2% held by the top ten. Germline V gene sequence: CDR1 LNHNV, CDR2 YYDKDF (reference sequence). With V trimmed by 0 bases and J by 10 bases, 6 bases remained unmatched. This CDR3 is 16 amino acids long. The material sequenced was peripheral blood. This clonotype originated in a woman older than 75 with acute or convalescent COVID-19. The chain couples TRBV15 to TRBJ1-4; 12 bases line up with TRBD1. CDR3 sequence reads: CATSRDGTGGTGKLFF. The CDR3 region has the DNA TGTGCCACCAGCAGAGATGGGACAGGGGGCACAGGAAAACTGTTTTTT.